This passage covers 32 T cell receptor beta chains from one sample sequenced in a study of blood T cell repertoires in COVID-19. Assay used: immunoSEQ multiplex PCR; TCRdb lists only in-frame clones, some missing. The sample carries around 99,000 clones, roughly 90% recorded once. Sequenced sample: peripheral blood. The receptors were sampled from a man between 40 and 49 years old with active or convalescent COVID-19.

The CDR3 here is CASSLQGMGTDTQYF. The CDR3 region has the DNA TGTGCCAGTAGTCTACAGGGAATGGGGACAGATACGCAGTATTTT. V and J are TRBV19 and TRBJ2-3; perhaps TRBD1 as D (6 bases). This CDR3 comprises 15 residues. CDR1 LNHDA and CDR2 SQIVND come from the germline V gene (reference sequence). Deletions cut 5 bases from V and 3 bases from J, with 15 bases between. Full variable domain (outside the CDR3, taken from reference TRBV19 and TRBJ2-3): DGGITQSPKYLFRKEGQNVTLSCEQNLNHDAMYWYRQDPGQGLRLIYYSQIVNDFQKGDIAEGYSVSREKKESFPLTVTSAQKNPTAFYLCASSLQGMGTDTQYFGPGTRLTVL.

This sequence joins TRBV3-1 (or the pseudogene TRBV3-2) and TRBJ2-1; tentative D call: TRBD1 (5 bases). This CDR3 contains 17 residues. The germline CDR1 and CDR2 sequences are LGHDT and YNNKEL (reference sequence). V gave up 2 bases and J gave up 9 bases, with 23 bases separating them. The CDR3 DNA reads TGTGCCAGCAGCCAATTCACAGGAGCCAGGAGAGTGAGTGAGCAGTTCTTC. It specifies CASSQFTGARRVSEQFF.

The chain carries TRBV10-1 and TRBJ2-1, with a weak D call TRBD2 (5 bases). Germline assignment: CDR1 WNHNN and CDR2 SYGVQD (reference sequence). Trimming stripped 3 bases from V and 1 base from J, with 19 bases between. The CDR3 totals 18 residues. CDR3 region: CASSEGNVERRSYNEQFF. CDR3 sequence (DNA): TGCGCCAGCAGTGAAGGTAATGTCGAGCGGAGATCCTACAATGAGCAGTTCTTC.

V and J are TRBV7-3 and TRBJ2-7; tentatively, D is TRBD1 (6 bases). Germline V gives CDR1 SGHTA, CDR2 FQGTGA. The CDR3 covers 14 residues. V lost 3 bases to trimming and J lost 6 bases, with 15 bases between them. The CDR3 sequence: CASSLAQGQFEQYF. Written as DNA, the CDR3 is TGTGCCAGCAGCTTGGCCCAAGGACAGTTCGAGCAGTACTTC. The variable domain in full, with the rest retrieved from reference TRBV7-3 and TRBJ2-7, is GAGVSQTPSNKVTEKGKYVELRCDPISGHTALYWYRQSLGQGPEFLIYFQGTGAADDSGLPNDRFFAVRPEGSVSTLKIQRTERGDSAVYLCASSLAQGQFEQYFGPGTRLTVT.

The rearrangement uses TRBV30 and TRBJ1-4; TRBD1 matches 12 bases. CDR1 and CDR2 from the germline V gene are GTSNPN and SVGIG (reference sequence). This CDR3 has 15 residues. With 0 bases clipped from V and 8 bases from J, the junction kept 4 bases outside the gene matches. The CDR3 loop is CAWSVPGTGGEKLFF. In nucleotides, the CDR3 is TGTGCCTGGAGTGTCCCCGGGACAGGGGGCGAAAAACTGTTTTTT.

This chain links TRBV15 with TRBJ2-7, with 12 bases matching TRBD2. Germline loops: CDR1 LNHNV, CDR2 YYDKDF (reference sequence). This CDR3 has 18 amino acids. J lost 3 bases, V lost 2 bases, and 11 bases had no gene match. CDR3 nucleotides: TGTGCCACCAGCAGACCTAGCGGGAGGGGAGAGGGAGTCTACGAGCAGTACTTC. Its protein product is CATSRPSGRGEGVYEQYF.

The chain combines TRBV30 with TRBJ1-5; D is possibly TRBD1 (6 bases). Germline values: CDR1 GTSNPN, CDR2 SVGIG (reference sequence). V lost 1 base and J 9 bases, leaving 13 bases between the germline ends. This CDR3 contains 13 residues. The CDR3 reads CAWSAGHPPPQHF. The CDR3 nucleotides are TGTGCCTGGAGTGCGGGACACCCACCGCCCCAGCATTTT.

The chain combines TRBV30 with TRBJ2-2; D remains unclear. This CDR3 spans 13 amino acids. Per the germline V gene, CDR1 is GTSNPN and CDR2 is SVGIG (reference sequence). The V gene lost 3 bases and the J gene lost 6 bases, with 11 bases spanning the gap. CDR3 bases: TGTGCCTGGAGGGCCCTAAGCGCCGGGGAGCTGTTTTTT. Residues: CAWRALSAGELFF. Full variable domain (outside the CDR3, taken from reference TRBV30 and TRBJ2-2): SQTIHQWPATLVQPVGSPLSLECTVEGTSNPNLYWYRQAAGRGLQLLFYSVGIGQISSEVPQNLSASRPQDRQFILSSKKLLLSDSGFYLCAWRALSAGELFFGEGSRLTVL.

The J gene is TRBJ2-2, the V gene TRBV5-5; no definite D call. The CDR3 sequence is 14 residues long. Germline loops: CDR1 SGHKS, CDR2 YYEKEE (reference sequence). V was trimmed by 1 base and J by 4 bases, leaving 8 bases between them. CDR3 loop: CASSLLWSTGELFF. CDR3 nucleotide sequence: TGTGCCAGCAGCTTGTTGTGGAGCACCGGGGAGCTGTTTTTT.

The chain combines TRBV2 with TRBJ2-3; the match to TRBD1 covers 7 bases. This CDR3 has 15 amino acids. With 4 bases clipped from V and 0 bases from J, the junction kept 4 bases outside the gene matches. Per germline, CDR1 SNHLY and CDR2 FYNNEI. DNA of the CDR3: TGTGCCAGCAGTGTGGAACAGGGGAGCACAGATACGCAGTATTTT. Protein: CASSVEQGSTDTQYF.

The genes are TRBV6-1 and TRBJ1-1, with D unclear. The germline V and J ends were trimmed by 3 bases and 8 bases, with 16 bases remaining between them. Germline V CDR1 and CDR2: MNHNS, SASEGT. The CDR3 contains 14 residues. CDR3 bases: TGTGCCAGCAGTGATGCTGGGATTTCGGGGGAAGCTTTCTTT. Translating it yields CASSDAGISGEAFF.

This sequence joins TRBV7-2 and TRBJ2-7; 9 bases are a match to TRBD2. The length of the CDR3 is 14 residues. Trimming cost V 5 bases and J 5 bases; bases outside gene matches: 7. The germline V gene encodes CDR1 SGHTA and CDR2 FQGNSA. The CDR3 DNA is TGTGCCAGCAGCCCCGTAGCGGGAGTGAACGAGCAGTACTTC. Translating gives CASSPVAGVNEQYF.

The rearrangement links TRBV5-1 to TRBJ2-7; possible D gene TRBD1, 6 bases. Germline V lookup: CDR1 SGHRS, CDR2 YFSETQ. CDR3 size: 13 residues. Trimming removed 7 bases at V and 6 bases at J, with 17 bases between. CDR3 coding DNA: TGCGCCAGCCGCGCGGCAGGGGCTGGCGAGCAGTACTTC. Its translation: CASRAAGAGEQYF.

For the CDR3, the DNA is TGTGCCAGTAATCCACGACAGGGTCCCTATCAGCCCCAGCATTTT. Protein sequence: CASNPRQGPYQPQHF. The V and J genes are TRBV19 and TRBJ1-5, with TRBD1 matching over 7 bases. The V and J ends lost 7 bases and 5 bases, in that order; junction bases with no gene match: 11. Germline V gives CDR1 LNHDA, CDR2 SQIVND (reference sequence). The CDR3 runs to 15 residues.

V gene TRBV3-1 (or the pseudogene TRBV3-2) combines with J gene TRBJ2-5, with 7 bases fitting TRBD2. Germline CDR1 and CDR2: LGHDT and YNNKEL (reference sequence). V dropped 5 bases and J dropped 4; count of bases not matched to a gene: 7. The length of the CDR3 is 14 residues. CDR3 amino acids: CASSGAGRGETQYF. The CDR3 DNA reads TGTGCCAGCAGCGGGGCAGGGAGGGGAGAGACCCAGTACTTC.

The V and J genes are TRBV9 and TRBJ2-3; D perhaps matches TRBD2 (5 bases). V shed 0 bases and J shed 1 base, with 6 bases lying between them. CDR3 length: 14 residues. Germline loops: CDR1 SGDLS, CDR2 YYNGEE. The CDR3 loop reads CASSVVGGTDTQYF. The CDR3 nucleotides are TGTGCCAGCAGCGTAGTCGGGGGCACAGATACGCAGTATTTT.

In this sample, this clone turned up once. V gene TRBV24-1 combines with J gene TRBJ2-1, with 10 bases matching TRBD2. CDR3 length equals 14 residues. Germline V gene data show CDR1 as KGHDR and CDR2 as SFDVKD. With 4 bases clipped from V and 9 bases from J, the junction kept 5 bases outside the gene matches. The CDR3 bases are TGTGCCACCAGTGACGTTAGCGGGAGGCCTGAGCAGTTCTTC. It translates to CATSDVSGRPEQFF.

This clone was observed a few times. CDR3 sequence reads: CASRAGTSDYEQYF. The CDR3, as DNA: TGTGCCAGCAGAGCCGGGACTAGCGACTACGAGCAGTACTTC. This chain uses TRBV25-1 with TRBJ2-7, with TRBD2 matching 10 bases. Trimming took 6 bases from V and 3 from J; bases not matched to a gene: 5. The CDR3 extends over 14 amino acids. The germline V gene encodes CDR1 MGHDK and CDR2 SYGVNS.

The chain combines TRBV6-5 with TRBJ1-6; tentatively, D is TRBD1 (5 bases). Trimming cost V 0 bases and J 8 bases, with 11 bases left between them. The V gene's germline CDR1 is MNHEY and CDR2 SVGAGI. There are 15 residues in the CDR3. CDR3 nucleotide sequence: TGTGCCAGCAGTTACTCGAGGGGCGGGGATTCACCCCTCCACTTT. Its translation is CASSYSRGGDSPLHF.

The chain employs TRBV27 and TRBJ2-1, with 9 bases matching TRBD2. V lost 6 bases to trimming and J lost 15 bases; unmatched junction nucleotides: 6. CDR3 length: 11 amino acids. Germline V lookup: CDR1 MNHEY, CDR2 SMNVEV (reference sequence). The CDR3 is CASSPGTSLFF. The CDR3, as DNA: TGTGCCAGCAGCCCCGGGACTAGCTTGTTCTTC.

The chain has TRBV5-1 and TRBJ2-3, with 10 bases matching TRBD1. This CDR3 is 14 amino acids long. In germline, CDR1 is SGHRS, CDR2 YFSETQ. V gave up 5 bases and J gave up 5 bases; unmatched junction bases: 5. Here the CDR3 reads CASREGTGVDTQYF. CDR3 in DNA: TGCGCCAGCAGAGAAGGGACAGGGGTAGATACGCAGTATTTT.

This clone was found once. The V gene is TRBV10-3, the J gene TRBJ2-1; 7 bases match TRBD1. After removal of 5 bases from V and 3 bases from J, the junction contained 1 base not matched to a gene. This CDR3 spans 13 amino acids. Germline CDR1 reads ENHRY; CDR2 reads SYGVKD. The CDR3 DNA sequence: TGTGCCATCAGTCCAGGGGGCTACAATGAGCAGTTCTTC. Protein product: CAISPGGYNEQFF.

To note about this clone: An end of the junction does not agree with germline; a read error may underlie this. The chain links TRBV2 to TRBJ2-3; 7 bases agree with TRBD1. In germline, CDR1 is SNHLY, CDR2 FYNNEI. This CDR3 has 11 amino acids. The CDR3 DNA reads as TGTGCCAGCAGTGAACTGGACAGGTGTTTTTTT. Its translation is CASSELDRCFF.

Only a few counts were recorded for this clone. This chain connects TRBV28 to TRBJ1-2; D ambiguous. The CDR3 is made up of 13 amino acids. From germline, CDR1 is MDHEN and CDR2 SYDVKM. V shed 2 bases and J shed 4 bases, with 8 bases lying between them. The CDR3, as DNA: TGTGCCAGCAGTTTACGAGGCGGCTATGGCTACACCTTC. Its translation is CASSLRGGYGYTF.

The J gene is TRBJ2-1, the V gene TRBV3-1 (or the pseudogene TRBV3-2); D is ambiguous. Trimming took 0 bases from V and 15 from J, leaving 15 bases between them. Germline CDR1 LGHDT, CDR2 YNNKEL (reference sequence). This CDR3 comprises 13 residues. Here the CDR3 DNA reads TGTGCCAGCAGCCAAGATATGGCTTCAATTGGGTTCTTC. This encodes CASSQDMASIGFF.

The sample holds one count of this clone. The rearrangement links TRBV28 to TRBJ1-2; D unclear. The length of the CDR3 is 12 residues. V lost 7 bases and J 8 bases, leaving 14 bases between the germline ends. Per the germline V gene, CDR1 is MDHEN and CDR2 is SYDVKM. This CDR3 reads CASKVGSGGYTF. In nucleotides, the CDR3 is TGTGCCAGCAAAGTGGGTTCGGGGGGCTACACCTTC.

CDR3 residues: CASSPGRDTQYF. CDR3 coding DNA: TGTGCCAGCAGCCCGGGGAGAGATACGCAGTATTTT. The chain links TRBV9 to TRBJ2-3; TRBD2 might be the D (5 bases). V was pared by 4 bases and J by 5 bases, with 8 bases between. The V gene's germline CDR1 is SGDLS and CDR2 YYNGEE. The CDR3 covers 12 residues.

The table lists this clone with a few counts. This chain links TRBV19 with TRBJ1-2, with 10 bases fitting TRBD1. This CDR3 has 15 residues. Unmatched junction bases numbered 4, after V lost 3 bases and J lost 3 bases. Germline values: CDR1 LNHDA, CDR2 SQIVND (reference sequence). Here the CDR3 reads CASSIPGTGDYGYTF. The CDR3 nucleotides are TGTGCCAGTAGTATCCCCGGGACAGGGGACTATGGCTACACCTTC.

Note on this clone: Other DNA sequences in this specimen translate into the identical CDR3. The genes are TRBV6-5 and TRBJ2-7, with D perhaps TRBD2 (5 bases). Germline V gene sequence: CDR1 MNHEY, CDR2 SVGAGI. The CDR3 is 15 amino acids. V lost 0 bases, J lost 1 base, and 10 bases lay in between. The CDR3 protein is CASSYSSRGSYEQYF. For the CDR3, the DNA is TGTGCCAGCAGTTACTCCTCTCGGGGTTCCTACGAGCAGTACTTC.

This clone appeared a single time. This chain joins TRBV28 and TRBJ1-1; the D is unclear. Trimming took 6 bases from V and 0 from J, leaving 8 bases between them. This CDR3 spans 13 amino acids. Germline lookup yields CDR1 MDHEN and CDR2 SYDVKM. The DNA of the CDR3 is TGTGCCAGCAGGTTCCGGTTGAACACTGAAGCTTTCTTT. It yields the protein CASRFRLNTEAFF.

The V gene is TRBV2, the J gene TRBJ1-6; D not resolved. Deletions cut 5 bases from V and 5 bases from J, with 4 bases between. The V gene's germline CDR1 is SNHLY and CDR2 FYNNEI. This CDR3 region has 12 residues. CDR3 region: CASSPNNSPLHF. The CDR3 DNA reads as TGTGCCAGCAGTCCCAATAATTCACCCCTCCACTTT.

This rearrangement joins TRBV28 to TRBJ1-5, with D perhaps TRBD1 (5 bases). Trimming pared 3 bases from V and 1 base from J, leaving 10 bases between. The CDR3 has 15 residues. CDR1 and CDR2 from the germline V gene are MDHEN and SYDVKM. CDR3 nucleotides: TGTGCCAGCAGTTTGCAGGGTGGGAGCAATCAGCCCCAGCATTTT. Encoded protein: CASSLQGGSNQPQHF.